Following are 13 T cell receptor beta chains from one sample sequenced in a study of vaccination effects on CD4 cells after COVID-19. No antigens are known for them. Viral peptide pools were used in the ViraFEST assay to expand antigen-specific CD4+ T cells, and sequencing came afterward. Subsequent to about 10 days of culture, CD4+ T cells were isolated. Each person got two doses of an mRNA SARS-CoV-2 vaccine, BNT162b2 or mRNA-1273. Measured with immunoSEQ multiplex PCR; TCRdb has only the in-frame clones, and not every one. This sample has about 66,000 clones; 76% occur once, and the top ten carry around 0.95%. Sequences were derived from CD4+ T cells from PBMCs cultured with HCoV-OC43 spike peptides, sampled after COVID-19 vaccination. Subset reported: HCoV-OC43 spike overlapping peptide pool stimulation. Receptor source: a human donor who received a COVID-19 vaccine.

The chain has TRBV28 and TRBJ2-7; D is unclear. The CDR3 runs 13 residues. Trimming took off 6 bases at V and 5 bases at J, with 14 bases between the two ends. CDR1 is MDHEN, CDR2 SYDVKM, per germline. The CDR3 DNA reads as TGTGCCAGCAGAAGGACCCCGAACAACGAGCAGTACGTC. It is translated as CASRRTPNNEQYV.

The chain employs TRBV3-1 (or the pseudogene TRBV3-2) and TRBJ2-1; 8 bases map to TRBD2. J lost 9 bases, V lost 4 bases, and 8 bases had no gene match. Germline assignment: CDR1 LGHDT and CDR2 YNNKEL (reference sequence). This CDR3 spans 14 amino acids. CDR3 protein: CASSLSGGLSEQFF. As DNA, the CDR3 is TGTGCCAGCAGCCTTTCGGGGGGGCTTAGTGAGCAGTTCTTC.

This rearrangement joins TRBV10-2 to TRBJ1-1, with D uncertain. Germline CDR1 WSHSY, CDR2 SAAADI. V dropped 6 bases and J dropped 2 bases, with 4 bases sitting between them. The CDR3 runs 11 residues. The CDR3 spells CASRDNTEAFF. As DNA, the CDR3 is TGCGCCAGCAGGGACAACACTGAAGCTTTCTTT.

The J gene is TRBJ1-6, the V gene TRBV5-1; D not resolved. This CDR3 has 13 amino acids. Germline V gives CDR1 SGHRS, CDR2 YFSETQ. V lost 0 bases, J lost 6 bases, and 4 bases lay in between. CDR3 region: CASSLGFNSPLHF. CDR3 in DNA: TGCGCCAGCAGCTTGGGTTTTAATTCACCCCTCCACTTT.

The chain has TRBV5-1 and TRBJ2-3; D gene uncertain. With 4 bases removed from V and 4 bases from J, the gap between germline ends came to 13 bases. Germline loops: CDR1 SGHRS, CDR2 YFSETQ. The CDR3 has 14 amino acids. The CDR3 spells CASSQGLNPDTQYF. The CDR3 DNA sequence: TGCGCCAGCAGCCAAGGCCTTAACCCAGATACGCAGTATTTT.

The rearrangement joins TRBV18 to TRBJ2-7; D remains ambiguous. Looked up from germline, CDR1 is KGHSH and CDR2 is LQKENI. V was clipped by 0 bases and J by 2 bases, with 8 bases between them. This CDR3 has 14 amino acids. The CDR3 spells CASSPPSATYEQYV. The CDR3 DNA follows: TGTGCCAGCTCACCACCATCGGCGACCTACGAGCAGTACGTC.

This chain connects TRBV18 to TRBJ2-3; no clear D gene. The V end was cut by 0 bases, the J end by 4 bases, with 11 bases between. In germline, CDR1 is KGHSH, CDR2 LQKENI. This CDR3 spans 15 amino acids. CDR3 sequence (DNA): TGTGCCAGCTCACCACCCCCCAGCGTCCCAGATACGCAGTATTTT. This gives the protein CASSPPPSVPDTQYF.

The chain links TRBV2 to TRBJ2-5, with 7 bases identical to TRBD2. The CDR3 covers 15 residues. The junction had 8 bases not matched to a gene; V was cut back by 5 bases and J by 2 bases. Germline CDR1 is SNHLY and CDR2 is FYNNEI. Here the CDR3 reads CASSYLTSPQETQYF. CDR3 sequence (DNA): TGTGCCAGCAGTTATCTGACTAGCCCGCAAGAGACCCAGTACTTC.

This rearrangement joins TRBV28 to TRBJ2-5; D might be TRBD2 (5 bases). V lost 7 bases and J lost 0, with 12 bases in between. This CDR3 comprises 14 residues. Germline V gene data show CDR1 as MDHEN and CDR2 as SYDVKM. The CDR3 region has the DNA TGTGCCAGCACCACGGAGGCGGACCAAGAGACCCAGTACTTC. This encodes CASTTEADQETQYF.

The rearrangement uses TRBV5-1 and TRBJ1-3; 7 bases map to TRBD1. The germline V gene encodes CDR1 SGHRS and CDR2 YFSETQ. Losses at the gene ends were 2 bases for V and 4 bases for J; bases not matched to a gene: 21. There are 20 residues in the CDR3. CDR3 residues: CASSFFPVTPPTGAGNTIYF. In nucleotides, the CDR3 is TGCGCCAGCAGCTTTTTCCCCGTTACACCCCCAACAGGGGCAGGAAACACCATATATTTT.

The chain uses TRBV18 and TRBJ1-3; 7 bases line up with TRBD1. The CDR3 is 14 residues long. With 4 bases clipped from V and 4 bases from J, the junction kept 4 bases outside the gene matches. Germline V gene data show CDR1 as KGHSH and CDR2 as LQKENI. In DNA, the CDR3 is TGTGCCAGCTCACGGGACAGATCAGGAAACACCATATATTTT. It yields the protein CASSRDRSGNTIYF.

The chain employs TRBV15 and TRBJ1-2, with 8 nucleotides matching TRBD1. The junction had 7 bases not matched to a gene; V was cut back by 3 bases and J by 4 bases. CDR1 LNHNV and CDR2 YYDKDF come from the germline V gene (reference sequence). This CDR3 is 15 amino acids long. The CDR3 loop is CATSSPGTGIYGYTF. CDR3 in DNA: TGTGCCACCAGCAGCCCCGGGACAGGCATCTATGGCTACACCTTC.

The chain employs TRBV4-2 and TRBJ1-2; D remains unclear. The CDR3 covers 11 residues. Germline-derived CDR1 and CDR2 are LGHNA and YNFKEQ. Trimming removed 4 bases at V and 1 base at J, with 1 base between. The CDR3 DNA sequence: TGTGCCAGCAGCCTTAACTATGGCTACACCTTC. Its protein product is CASSLNYGYTF.